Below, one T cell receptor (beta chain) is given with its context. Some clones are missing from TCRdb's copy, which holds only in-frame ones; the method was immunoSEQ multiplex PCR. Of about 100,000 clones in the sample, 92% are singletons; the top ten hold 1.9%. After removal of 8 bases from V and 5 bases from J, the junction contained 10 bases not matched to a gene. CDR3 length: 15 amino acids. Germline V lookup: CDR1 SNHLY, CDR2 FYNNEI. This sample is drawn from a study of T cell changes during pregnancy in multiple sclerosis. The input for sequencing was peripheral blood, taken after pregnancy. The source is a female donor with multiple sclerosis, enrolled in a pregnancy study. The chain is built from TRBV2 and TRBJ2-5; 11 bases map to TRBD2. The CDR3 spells CASLGASGRLETQYF. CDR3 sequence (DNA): TGTGCCAGCCTGGGGGCTAGCGGGAGGTTGGAGACCCAGTACTTC.